This TCR beta chain was obtained from a study of monozygotic twins with inflammatory bowel disease. General observations from the study: Versus healthy twins, IBD patients showed fewer clonotypes shared with others, especially with disease activity. Lower TCRbeta diversity (inverse Simpson) was seen in IBD patients than in healthy co-twins.

To note about this clonotype: No antigen is known for it.

CDR1 is SGHRS, CDR2 YFSETQ, per germline. The CDR3 consists of 16 residues. No DNA is given; TCRdb re-called the 5' RACE reads and lists each CDR3 protein once. The sample includes fewer than 550,000 distinct CDR3 sequences. Sequences were obtained from blood. The receptor's source is a human donor with ulcerative colitis or Crohn's disease, or a healthy co-twin of an affected twin (not recorded which). This chain uses TRBV5-1 with TRBJ2-2; the TCRdb D gene call, TRBD1, has no DNA to confirm it. The CDR3: CASSLAGTVNTGELFF.